The 20 T cell receptor beta chains given below trace back to one sample, sequenced in a study of tissue T cells after allogeneic stem cell transplantation. Data came from immunoSEQ multiplex PCR; TCRdb stores just in-frame clones and leaves some out. This table has 6,500 to 8,000 clones, about 47% appearing once. Documented time point: mouse harvest day 7 after allogeneic transplant. Each mouse received 10^7 T-cell-depleted marrow cells plus 10^6 splenic CD5+ T cells by tail vein. Sequenced: gut tissue. The receptors originated from a female BALB/c mouse given C57BL/6 T cells with graft-versus-host disease after an allogeneic hematopoietic cell transplant.

A few counts support this clone. Germline and genes here are mouse. The CDR3 end is not reached by the read, which stops 1 residue before it; the germline J gene fills it in. This chain links TRBV3 with TRBJ1-2; maybe TRBD1 (5 bases). This CDR3 has 14 amino acids. In germline, CDR1 is SNHLY, CDR2 FYNGKV (reference sequence). V lost 2 bases and J lost 0, with 7 bases in between. This chain's CDR3 is CASSLQGANSDYTF. The CDR3 DNA, read in part, is TGTGCCAGCAGCTTACAGGGTGCAAACTCCGACTACACC.

Notes on this clone: Germline and genes: mouse. The read gets to within 1 residue of the CDR3 end, and the germline J gene fills in the rest. Distinct nucleotide sequences in the sample also encode this CDR3. This chain links TRBV12-2 with TRBJ2-5; 10 bases match TRBD1. Germline trimming cut 2 bases from V and 5 bases from J; bases unmatched to any gene: 0. Germline CDR1 SGHLS, CDR2 HYDKME. This CDR3 comprises 13 residues. The DNA read from the CDR3 is TGTGCCAGCTCTCGGACAGGGGGAGACACCCAGTAC. This gives the protein CASSRTGGDTQY. The full CDR3 sequence reads CASSRTGGDTQYF.

As for this clone: Each gene name is a mouse one. Read data end 1 residue before the CDR3 end; the end is taken from the germline J gene. This chain links TRBV1 with TRBJ1-6, with TRBD1 matching over 10 bases. TRBJ1-6 falls under the ORF class, with uncertain function. Germline trimming cut 3 bases from V and 6 bases from J; bases unmatched to any gene: 2. CDR3 length: 15 residues. Germline-derived CDR1 and CDR2 are NSQYPW and LRSPGD (reference sequence). Partial CDR3 DNA: TGCACCTGCAGTGCCCGGGACAGGGGTAATTCGCCCCTCTAC. Protein sequence: CTCSARDRGNSPLY. The CDR3 in full is CTCSARDRGNSPLYF.

By sample share, this clone is large. Gene names and germline match the mouse. The read terminates 1 residue ahead of where the CDR3 ends, so the germline J gene completes it. The chain combines TRBV26 with TRBJ1-4; 7 positions agree with TRBD1. V was pared by 0 bases and J by 3 bases, with 7 bases of the junction left unmatched. CDR1 KGHPV and CDR2 FQNQEV come from the germline V gene (reference sequence). The CDR3 contains 17 residues. The CDR3 spells CASSLSMTGNPNERLFF. CDR3 DNA, as far as it was read: TGTGCCAGCAGTCTGTCGATGACAGGGAACCCCAACGAAAGATTATTT.

As to this clone: Mouse gene names and germline throughout. The read ends 1 residue before the CDR3 terminus; that terminus is restored from the germline J gene. The genes are TRBV5 and TRBJ1-4, with TRBD1 matching 11 bases. Trimming took 2 bases from V and 7 from J; bases not matched to a gene: 3. This CDR3 is built from 15 residues. Germline V CDR1 and CDR2: LGHNA, YNLKQL (reference sequence). The CDR3 sequence: CASSQRTGGRERLFF. The CDR3 DNA, read in part, is TGTGCCAGCAGCCAAAGGACAGGGGGCCGCGAAAGATTATTT.

A remark on this clone: Gene names refer to mouse genes. The read ends 1 residue before the CDR3 terminus; that terminus is restored from the germline J gene. The J gene is TRBJ2-1, the V gene TRBV13-3, with D possibly being TRBD1 or TRBD2 (5 bases each). Germline V gives CDR1 NNHDY, CDR2 SYVADS. The length of the CDR3 is 15 residues. V was cut by 0 bases and J by 4 bases, with 11 bases left in between. This chain's CDR3 is CASSDAGEGYAEQFF. CDR3 bases read: TGTGCCAGCAGTGATGCGGGGGAGGGTTATGCTGAGCAGTTC.

Of note for this clone: Mouse gene names apply. Read data end 1 residue before the CDR3 end; the end is taken from the germline J gene. V is TRBV26 and J is TRBJ2-2; 7 bases are a match to TRBD1. The CDR3 sequence is 15 residues long. V gave up 4 bases and J gave up 0 bases; unmatched junction bases: 2. Germline V gene sequence: CDR1 KGHPV, CDR2 FQNQEV (reference sequence). The CDR3 bases that were read are TGTGCCAGCAGTCACGGGACAGCAAACACCGGGCAGCTCTAC. The encoded protein is CASSHGTANTGQLY. The CDR3 as a whole reads CASSHGTANTGQLYF.

A note on this clone: The gene names here belong to mouse. The CDR3 sequence is CASSVDRGGSDYTF. Partial CDR3 DNA: TGTGCCAGCAGTGTGGACAGGGGCGGCTCCGACTACACC. The gene calls are TRBV26 and TRBJ1-2; 9 nucleotides line up with TRBD1. The read halts 1 residue ahead of the CDR3 end, with the missing end drawn from the germline J gene. The length of the CDR3 is 14 residues. Germline lookup yields CDR1 KGHPV and CDR2 FQNQEV (reference sequence). V shed 5 bases and J 4 bases; nucleotides not matched to a gene: 5.

Concerning this clone: Gene names refer to mouse genes. The read falls 1 residue short of the CDR3 end, and the missing part is taken from the germline J gene. The rearrangement joins TRBV15 to TRBJ1-6; D is undetermined. Being an ORF, TRBJ1-6 has a function that is uncertain. Germline V gene lookup returns CDR1 SGHND and CDR2 FRSKSL. V dropped 3 bases and J dropped 5 bases, with 5 bases sitting between them. CDR3 size: 13 residues. CDR3 DNA, as far as it was read: TGTGCCAGCAGTTTCGGGGATAATTCGCCCCTCTAC. Translated, it gives CASSFGDNSPLY. The full-length CDR3 reads as CASSFGDNSPLYF.

Turning to this clone: Genes here carry mouse names. The CDR3 goes on 1 residue after the read ends, and that part is filled in from the germline J gene. Other DNA sequences in this sample translate to the same CDR3. The J gene is TRBJ1-1, the V gene TRBV23; no DNA check was done on the table's D call, TRBD1. This CDR3 has 13 amino acids. CDR1 is KGHTA and CDR2 is FQNQQP in the germline V gene. CDR3 DNA (partial): TGCTCCAGCAGTCGGGACAGGAACACAGAAGTCTTC. Translation: CSSSRDRNTEVF. The entire CDR3 sequence reads CSSSRDRNTEVFF.

On this clone itself: Any gene name here is a mouse gene name. The missing CDR3 end, 1 residue past where the read stops, is filled in from the germline J gene. The V gene is TRBV4, the J gene TRBJ2-5; 10 bases line up with TRBD2. V was pared by 5 bases and J by 5 bases, with 4 bases of the junction left unmatched. The CDR3 sequence is 14 residues long. Germline lookup yields CDR1 LGHDT and CDR2 YNNKQL (reference sequence). The sequenced CDR3 bases are TGTGCCAGCAGCACGACTGGGGGGCGAGACACCCAGTAC. Translation gives CASSTTGGRDTQY. The full CDR3 sequence reads CASSTTGGRDTQYF.

In the case of this clone: Germline and genes: mouse. The read ends 1 residue before the CDR3 terminus; that terminus is restored from the germline J gene. The chain has TRBV23 and TRBJ2-2; TRBD2 reflects the table's D call only, with no check against the DNA. CDR1 KGHTA and CDR2 FQNQQP come from the germline V gene. The length of the CDR3 is 15 residues. The part of the CDR3 DNA that was read is TGCTCCAGCAGTTCACTGGGCTACGACACCGGGCAGCTCTAC. Protein: CSSSSLGYDTGQLY. In full, the CDR3 reads CSSSSLGYDTGQLYF.

With respect to this clone: Gene names and germline match the mouse. The sequence runs out 1 residue before the end of the CDR3; the remainder is reconstructed from the germline J gene. This chain joins TRBV31 and TRBJ1-3, with D possibly matching TRBD1 (6 bases). Trimming left V 2 bases short and J 8 bases short, with 10 bases between. This CDR3 contains 12 residues. CDR1 and CDR2 (germline): GKSSPN, SITVG. The CDR3 bases that were read are TGTGCCTGGAGTTTCTCAGGGGATACGCTCTAT. This encodes CAWSFSGDTLY. The CDR3 as a whole reads CAWSFSGDTLYF. The whole variable domain, filled in from reference TRBV31 and TRBJ1-3, reads AQTIHQWPVAEIKAVGSPLSLGCTIKGKSSPNLYWYWQATGGTLQQLFYSITVGQVESVVQLNLSASRPKDDQFILSTEKLLLSHSGFYLCAWSFSGDTLYFGEGSRLIVV.

This clone turned up a few times. The gene names given are mouse names. The DNA ends 1 residue before the CDR3 does, and the rest of the CDR3 is filled in from the germline J gene. V and J are TRBV2 and TRBJ1-4, with no clear D. CDR1 is LGHNA and CDR2 is YSYQKL in the germline V gene. The CDR3 sequence is 15 residues long. V lost 1 base and J lost 0, with 6 bases in between. CDR3 residues: CASSQAQISNERLFF. The covered CDR3 bases are TGTGCCAGCAGCCAAGCACAGATTTCCAACGAAAGATTATTT.

A note on this clone: These gene names are mouse names. Read sequence stops 1 residue before the CDR3 end, and the germline J gene provides the missing end. This chain joins TRBV2 and TRBJ2-4; 8 positions agree with TRBD2. The CDR3 is 16 residues long. The germline CDR1 and CDR2 sequences are LGHNA and YSYQKL. The V segment lost 4 bases and the J segment 0 bases; nucleotides outside the gene matches: 6. Here the CDR3 reads CASSPGTGSSQNTLYF. CDR3 bases read: TGTGCCAGCAGCCCCGGGACTGGCTCTAGTCAAAACACCTTGTAC.

Comments on this clone: The listed genes are named as in mouse. The observed sequence ends 1 residue before the CDR3 terminus, with the missing tail filled in from the germline J gene. The chain employs TRBV23 and TRBJ2-1; TRBD2 is the table's D call, not checked against the DNA. The CDR3 contains 15 residues. Germline CDR1 and CDR2: KGHTA and FQNQQP. The covered CDR3 bases are TGCTCCAGCAGTCAATCTCTGGGCATCTATGCTGAGCAGTTC. This encodes CSSSQSLGIYAEQF. The whole CDR3 protein is CSSSQSLGIYAEQFF. Together with reference TRBV23 and TRBJ2-1, the CDR3 gives the full variable domain: DAAVTQKPRYLIKMKGQEAEMKCIPEKGHTAVFWYQQKQSKELKFLIYFQNQQPLDQIDMVKERFSAVCPSSSLCSLGIRTCEAEDSALYLCSSSQSLGIYAEQFFGPGTRLTVL.

This clone is labeled as medium-sized (0.01 to 0.1%). Gene names refer to mouse genes. CDR3 bases read: TGTGCCAGCAGCTGGGGACTGGGGGTTGAACAGTAC. Protein sequence: CASSWGLGVEQY. The entire CDR3 protein reads CASSWGLGVEQYF. The chain has TRBV3 and TRBJ2-7, with 11 bases aligning to TRBD2. Read data end 1 residue before the CDR3 end; the end is taken from the germline J gene. V lost 4 bases to trimming and J lost 6 bases; unmatched junction nucleotides: 2. The germline gives CDR1 SNHLY, CDR2 FYNGKV (reference sequence). The CDR3 consists of 13 residues.

With regard to this clone: The genes and germline here are from mouse. This CDR3 reads CASGMDGSAETLYF. The covered CDR3 bases are TGTGCCAGCGGTATGGACGGTAGTGCAGAAACGCTGTAT. The genes are TRBV13-2 and TRBJ2-3; D call uncertain. The CDR3 is cut off 1 residue early in the read; its end comes from the germline J gene. Trimming stripped 4 bases from V and 0 bases from J, with 9 bases between. Germline CDR1 and CDR2: NNHNN and SYGAGS (reference sequence). This CDR3 contains 14 residues.

Comments on this clone: The genes and germline here are from mouse. The CDR3 loop reads CASSLRTGNEQYF. The sequenced CDR3 bases are TGTGCAAGCAGCTTACGGACAGGGAATGAACAGTAC. The rearrangement joins TRBV16 to TRBJ2-7; TRBD1 matches 8 bases. The read ends 1 residue early relative to the CDR3; the germline J gene fills the gap. Germline lookup yields CDR1 SGHSA and CDR2 FRNQAP. The CDR3 extends over 13 amino acids. V lost 2 bases to trimming and J lost 5 bases; unmatched junction nucleotides: 2.

As regards this clone: The genes and germline here are from mouse. The read stops 1 residue short of the end of the CDR3; the missing end is completed from the germline J gene. Other DNA sequences within the sample encode an identical CDR3. J is TRBJ1-3 and V is TRBV26; TRBD1 matches at 10 bases. The CDR3 covers 15 residues. Germline trimming cut 3 bases from V and 4 bases from J; bases unmatched to any gene: 3. Germline lookup yields CDR1 KGHPV and CDR2 FQNQEV (reference sequence). CDR3 protein: CASSLDRGRGNTLYF. The CDR3 DNA, read in part, is TGTGCCAGCAGTCTAGACAGGGGGCGAGGAAATACGCTCTAT.